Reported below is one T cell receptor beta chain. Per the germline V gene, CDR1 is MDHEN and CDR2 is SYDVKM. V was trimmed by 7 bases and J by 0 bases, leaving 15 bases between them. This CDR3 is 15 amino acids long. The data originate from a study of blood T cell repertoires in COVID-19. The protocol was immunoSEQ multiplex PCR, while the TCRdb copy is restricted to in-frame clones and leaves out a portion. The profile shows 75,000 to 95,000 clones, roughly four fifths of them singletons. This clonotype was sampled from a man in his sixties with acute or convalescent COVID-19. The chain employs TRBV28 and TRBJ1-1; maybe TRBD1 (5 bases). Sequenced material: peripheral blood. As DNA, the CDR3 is TGTGCCAGCAAGGAGCTCGCAGGGTTGAACACTGAAGCTTTCTTT. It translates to CASKELAGLNTEAFF.